The next 8 T cell receptor beta chains were all read from a single sample in a study of T cells in Graves' hyperthyroidism and ophthalmopathy. What was amplified from RNA transcripts were TCR beta CDR3 regions. Carried out on the TCR CDR3, a first-round RT-PCR used the HTBI primer set. TCRdb re-called the multiplex PCR reads with MiXCR, one entry per CDR3 protein. The data hold approximately 560,000 distinct CDR3 sequences, with 46% observed a single time. Sequenced sample: peripheral blood or thyroid tissue (not recorded which). The receptors originated from a woman in her late teens or twenties with Graves' hyperthyroidism.

The chain employs TRBV7-8 and TRBJ2-5, with D maybe TRBD2 (5 bases). This CDR3 region has 15 residues. V was shortened by 5 bases and J by 1 base, with 14 bases between the two germline ends. From germline, CDR1 is SGHVS and CDR2 FQNEAQ. Written as DNA, the CDR3 is TGTGCCAGCAGCCAACCCACTAGAGCCCAAGAGACCCAGTACTTC. Its translation: CASSQPTRAQETQYF.

V is TRBV6-1 and J is TRBJ1-5; no reliable D call. Germline lookup yields CDR1 MNHNS and CDR2 SASEGT. This CDR3 comprises 13 residues. Trimming cost V 4 bases and J 6 bases, with 10 bases left between them. CDR3 amino acids: CASSAPPSQPQHF. The CDR3 DNA reads TGTGCCAGCAGTGCCCCCCCGAGTCAGCCCCAGCATTTT.

A remark on this clonotype: A much larger clone sits a single nucleotide away, making a read error possible. The chain couples TRBV6-5 to TRBJ2-7; D is unresolved. CDR1 and CDR2 from the germline V gene are MNHEY and SVGAGI. This CDR3 is built from 13 residues. The CDR3 coding sequence is TGTGCCATCAGTTATCGAAGTACCGACGAGCAGTACTTC. Residues: CAISYRSTDEQYF.

This clonotype has just a few counts. The V call is TRBV14, the J call TRBJ2-5; either TRBD1 or TRBD2 may supply D (5 bases each). The CDR3 is 16 amino acids. Looked up from germline, CDR1 is SGHDN and CDR2 is FVKESK. Trimming cost V 3 bases and J 4 bases, with 18 bases left between them. CDR3 bases: TGTGCCAGCAGCCACGTACCCAACCCGGGACGAGAGACCCAGTACTTC. Protein: CASSHVPNPGRETQYF.

Comments on this clonotype: Being one base from a much bigger clone, this may be a read error. The chain is built from TRBV6-1 and TRBJ1-4; D gene unclear. This CDR3 is 14 amino acids long. V lost 3 bases and J 7 bases, leaving 12 bases between the germline ends. Germline assignment: CDR1 MNHNS and CDR2 SASEGT. The CDR3 DNA is TGTGCCAGCAGTGATCCGACCGGACGTGAAAAACTGTTTTTT. Its translation: CASSDPTGREKLFF.

The chain recombines TRBV9 with TRBJ2-7; the match to TRBD1 covers 8 bases. Germline-derived CDR1 and CDR2 are SGDLS and YYNGEE. The CDR3 totals 14 residues. V was clipped by 0 bases and J by 3 bases; unmatched bases: 2. The CDR3 sequence: CASSVEGTGYEQYF. Written as DNA, the CDR3 is TGTGCCAGCAGCGTAGAAGGGACAGGCTACGAGCAGTACTTC.

The chain uses TRBV2 and TRBJ1-4; D is possibly TRBD1 (6 bases). Germline V gene sequence: CDR1 SNHLY, CDR2 FYNNEI. CDR3 size: 14 residues. Between the trimmed V and J ends, which lost 7 bases and 3 bases, there was a span of 12 bases. Here the CDR3 reads CASKQGPSNEKLFF. The CDR3 nucleotides read TGTGCCAGCAAGCAGGGGCCCTCTAATGAAAAACTGTTTTTT.

Only a few counts were recorded for this clonotype. The chain couples TRBV25-1 to TRBJ1-2, with 8 positions matching TRBD1. With 5 bases clipped from V and 2 bases from J, the junction kept 10 bases outside the gene matches. The CDR3 has 16 residues. Germline CDR1 and CDR2: MGHDK and SYGVNS. The CDR3: CASSLSPRQGNYGYTF. The CDR3 coding sequence is TGTGCCAGCAGTTTATCCCCTCGACAGGGGAACTATGGCTACACCTTC.